This T cell receptor (beta chain) was sequenced during a study of T cell responses to AZD1222 COVID-19 vaccine. The data were produced by immunoSEQ multiplex PCR, yet TCRdb's version contains in-frame clones alone and is incomplete. There are fewer than 85,000 clones in the sample; about 91% occur only once, and around 7.1% lies in the top ten. The length of the CDR3 is 14 residues. Trimming cost V 3 bases and J 0 bases, with 8 bases left between them. From germline, CDR1 is SGHTA and CDR2 FQGNSA. Findings of the study overall: A rise in Spike-specific TCR breadth and depth followed two AZD1222 doses.

Note on this clone: Its antigen is still unknown.

The sample consisted of peripheral blood, taken on day 0 of MenACWY control vaccination. The clonotype originates from an adult in good health. The rearrangement joins TRBV7-2 to TRBJ1-1; D perhaps matches TRBD1 (6 bases). The DNA of the CDR3 is TGTGCCAGCAGCTTGGCAGGGGTGAACACTGAAGCTTTCTTT. This gives the protein CASSLAGVNTEAFF.